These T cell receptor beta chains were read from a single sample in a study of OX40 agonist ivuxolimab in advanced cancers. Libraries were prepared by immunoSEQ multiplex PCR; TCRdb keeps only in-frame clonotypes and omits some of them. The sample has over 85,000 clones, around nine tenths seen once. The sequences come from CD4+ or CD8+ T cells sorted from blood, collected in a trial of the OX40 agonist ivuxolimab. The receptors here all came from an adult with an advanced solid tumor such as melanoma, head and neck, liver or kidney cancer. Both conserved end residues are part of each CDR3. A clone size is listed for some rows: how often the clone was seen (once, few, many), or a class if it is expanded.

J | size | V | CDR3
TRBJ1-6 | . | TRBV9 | CASSVMGIPANSPLHF
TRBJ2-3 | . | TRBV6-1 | CASKIRGTDTQYF
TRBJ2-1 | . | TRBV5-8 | CASTPGGARDEQFF
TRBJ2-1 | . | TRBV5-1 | CASSPTSSGGPYNEQFF
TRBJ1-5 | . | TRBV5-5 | CASSLRESNQPQHF
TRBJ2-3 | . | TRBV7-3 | CASSRGDDTDTQYF
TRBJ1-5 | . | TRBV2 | CASSIGQSVSPQHF
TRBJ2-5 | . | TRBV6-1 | CASSSTGAPGAQYF
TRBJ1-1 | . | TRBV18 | CASSPGTGYMNTEAFF
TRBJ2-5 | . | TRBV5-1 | CASSLAGGQETQYF
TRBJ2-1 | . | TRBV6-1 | CASSRLVGGPNEQFF
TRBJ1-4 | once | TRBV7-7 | CASSPGPREKLFF
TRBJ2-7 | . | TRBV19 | CASSMSTLYEQYF
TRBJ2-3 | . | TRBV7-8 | CASSLETSADTQYF
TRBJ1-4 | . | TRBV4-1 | CASTLGAGLNEKLFF
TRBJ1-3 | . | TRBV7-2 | CASSRLGGLDNTIYF
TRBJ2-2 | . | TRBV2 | CASSYTGELFF
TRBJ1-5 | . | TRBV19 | CASSRTGVQPQHF
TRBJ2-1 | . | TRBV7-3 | CASSSSGGVRTEQFF
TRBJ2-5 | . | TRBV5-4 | CASSLASAGAWKTQYF
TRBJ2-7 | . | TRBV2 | CASSYDIKGCDF
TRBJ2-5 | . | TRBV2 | CASRGTREETQYF
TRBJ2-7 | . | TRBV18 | CASSPRTGGSYEQYF
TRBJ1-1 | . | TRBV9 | CASSLTQGGTEAFF
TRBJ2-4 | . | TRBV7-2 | CASSSAGLLNIQYF
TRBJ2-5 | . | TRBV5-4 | CASRPVTGKQETQYF
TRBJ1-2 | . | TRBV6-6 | CASSYSDRGFYGYTF
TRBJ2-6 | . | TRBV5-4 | CASSLVLVTDFFSGANVLTF
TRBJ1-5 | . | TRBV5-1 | CASSSQGVGEPQHF
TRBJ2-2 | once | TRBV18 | CASSPRSDLNTGELFF
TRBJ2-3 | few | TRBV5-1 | CASSLEQTTDTQYF
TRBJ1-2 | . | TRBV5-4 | CASSLLGQTNYGYTF
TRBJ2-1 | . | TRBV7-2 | CASSLLAGGLNEQFF
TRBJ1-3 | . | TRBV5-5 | CASSAPDRARSGNTIYF
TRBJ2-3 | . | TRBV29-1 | CSGSGGTDTQYF
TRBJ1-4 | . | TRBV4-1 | CASSQDRREKLFF
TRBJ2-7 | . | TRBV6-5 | CASSNTATYEQYF
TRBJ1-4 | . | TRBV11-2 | CASSQAFEKLFF
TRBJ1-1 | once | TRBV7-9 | CASSSQGSTEAFF
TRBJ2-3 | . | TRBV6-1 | CASSELSRGTGTQYF
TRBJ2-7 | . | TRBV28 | CASCRSPAYEQYF
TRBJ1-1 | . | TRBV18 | CASSPRLLLTEAFF
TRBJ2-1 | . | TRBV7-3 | CASSRGTVYQEQFF
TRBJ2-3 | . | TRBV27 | CASSSATVPGTSGGTSPDTQYF
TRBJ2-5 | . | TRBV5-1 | CASSLGQGQETQYF
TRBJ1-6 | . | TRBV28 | CASRLGGSSYNSPLHF
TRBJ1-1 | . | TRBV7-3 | CASSTGNTEAFF
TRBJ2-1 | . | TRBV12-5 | CASGPLVGADNEQFF
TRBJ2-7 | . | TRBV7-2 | CASSLLIDEQYF
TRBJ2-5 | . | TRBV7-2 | CASSPGLAGGNQETQYF
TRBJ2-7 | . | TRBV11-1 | CASSLLEGTYEQYF
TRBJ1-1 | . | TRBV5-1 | CASSLTGGAVSEAFF
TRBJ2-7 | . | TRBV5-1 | CASRSSVSSYEQYF
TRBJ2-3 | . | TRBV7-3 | CASSPTPGSTDTQYF
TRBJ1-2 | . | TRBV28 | CASSLTGSNYGYTF
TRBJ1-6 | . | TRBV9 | CASSVGDRGPESPLHF
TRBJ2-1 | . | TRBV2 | CASSDPSRATVDEQFF
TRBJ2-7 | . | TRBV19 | CASSQNPQSGAPNEQYF
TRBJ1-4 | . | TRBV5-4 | CASSPRDTEKLFF
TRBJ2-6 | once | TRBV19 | CASSPAHGQGNVLTF